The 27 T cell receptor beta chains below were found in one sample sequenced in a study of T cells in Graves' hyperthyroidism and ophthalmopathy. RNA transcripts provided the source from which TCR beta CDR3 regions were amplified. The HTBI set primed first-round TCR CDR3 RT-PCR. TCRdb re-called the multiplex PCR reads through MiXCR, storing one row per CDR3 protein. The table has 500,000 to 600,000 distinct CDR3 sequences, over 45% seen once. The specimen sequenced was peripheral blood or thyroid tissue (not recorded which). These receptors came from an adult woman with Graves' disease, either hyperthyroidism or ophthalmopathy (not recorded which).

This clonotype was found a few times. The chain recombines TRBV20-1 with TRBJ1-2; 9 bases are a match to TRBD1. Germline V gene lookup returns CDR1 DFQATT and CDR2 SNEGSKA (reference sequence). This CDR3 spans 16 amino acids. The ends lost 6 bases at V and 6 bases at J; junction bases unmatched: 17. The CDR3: CSANTLGQGGNNGYTF. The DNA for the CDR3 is TGCAGTGCAAATACCCTGGGACAGGGAGGAAACAATGGCTACACCTTC.

CDR3 amino acids: CASSQVTSGGGVQETQYF. The CDR3 DNA follows: TGCGCCAGCAGCCAAGTGACTAGCGGGGGGGGCGTGCAAGAGACCCAGTACTTC. This chain links TRBV4-1 with TRBJ2-5; 14 bases are shared with TRBD2. The CDR3 extends over 18 amino acids. J lost 2 bases, V lost 1 base, and 6 bases had no gene match. Germline lookup yields CDR1 MGHRA and CDR2 YSYEKL.

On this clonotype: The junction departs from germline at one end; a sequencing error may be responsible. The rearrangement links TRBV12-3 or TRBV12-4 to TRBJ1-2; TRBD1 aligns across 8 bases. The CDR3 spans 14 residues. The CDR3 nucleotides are TGTGCCGGCAGCCCAAGGGGACAGGTTCGGCGCTACACCTTC. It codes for CAGSPRGQVRRYTF.

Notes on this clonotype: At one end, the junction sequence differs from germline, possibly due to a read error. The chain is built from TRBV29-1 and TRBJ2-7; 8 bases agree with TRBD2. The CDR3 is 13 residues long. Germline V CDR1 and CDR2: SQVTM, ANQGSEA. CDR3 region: CSVGLAGTYEQYF. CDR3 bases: TGCAGTGTTGGCCTAGCGGGCACCTACGAGCAGTACTTC.

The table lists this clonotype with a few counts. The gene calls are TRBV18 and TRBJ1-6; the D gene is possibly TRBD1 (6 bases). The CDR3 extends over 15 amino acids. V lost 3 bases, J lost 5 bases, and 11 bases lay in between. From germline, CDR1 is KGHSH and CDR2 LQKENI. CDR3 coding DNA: TGTGCCAGCTCACCTATGGGGGGCGATAATTCACCCCTCCACTTT. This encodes CASSPMGGDNSPLHF.

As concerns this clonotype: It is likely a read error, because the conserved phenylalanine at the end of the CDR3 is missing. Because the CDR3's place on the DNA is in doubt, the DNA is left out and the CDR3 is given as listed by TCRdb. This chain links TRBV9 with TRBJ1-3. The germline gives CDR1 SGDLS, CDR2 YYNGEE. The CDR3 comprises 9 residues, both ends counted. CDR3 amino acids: CASSEGEHS.

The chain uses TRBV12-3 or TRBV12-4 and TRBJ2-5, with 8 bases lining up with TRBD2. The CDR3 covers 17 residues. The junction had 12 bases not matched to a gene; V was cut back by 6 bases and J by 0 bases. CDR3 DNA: TGTGCCAGCAGCTTTAGCGGGACCGGGGGATACCAAGAGACCCAGTACTTC. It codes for CASSFSGTGGYQETQYF.

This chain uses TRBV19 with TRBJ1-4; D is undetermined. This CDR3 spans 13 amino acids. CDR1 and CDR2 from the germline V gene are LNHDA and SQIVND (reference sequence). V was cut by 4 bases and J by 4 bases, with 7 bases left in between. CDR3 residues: CASSTGYNEKLFF. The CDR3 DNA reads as TGTGCCAGTAGTACGGGATATAATGAAAAACTGTTTTTT.

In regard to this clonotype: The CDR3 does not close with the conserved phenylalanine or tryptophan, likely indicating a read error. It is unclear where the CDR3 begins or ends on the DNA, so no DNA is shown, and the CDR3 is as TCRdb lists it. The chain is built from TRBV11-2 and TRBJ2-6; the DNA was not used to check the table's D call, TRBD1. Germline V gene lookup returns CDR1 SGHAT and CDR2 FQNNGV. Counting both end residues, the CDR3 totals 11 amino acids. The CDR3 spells CASSPSRGYDT.

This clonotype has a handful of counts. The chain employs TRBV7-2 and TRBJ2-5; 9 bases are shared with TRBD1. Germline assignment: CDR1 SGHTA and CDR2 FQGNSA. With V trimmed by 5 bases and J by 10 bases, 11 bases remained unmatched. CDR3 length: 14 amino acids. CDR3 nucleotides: TGTGCCAGCAGCGGCGGGGACAGGGCTTCTCACCAGTACTTC. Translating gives CASSGGDRASHQYF.

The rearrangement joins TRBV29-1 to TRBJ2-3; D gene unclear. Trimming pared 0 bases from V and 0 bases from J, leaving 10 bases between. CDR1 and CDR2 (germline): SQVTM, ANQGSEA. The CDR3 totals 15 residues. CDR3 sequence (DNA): TGCAGCGTTGAAGATCTCAGACTGAGCACAGATACGCAGTATTTT. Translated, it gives CSVEDLRLSTDTQYF.

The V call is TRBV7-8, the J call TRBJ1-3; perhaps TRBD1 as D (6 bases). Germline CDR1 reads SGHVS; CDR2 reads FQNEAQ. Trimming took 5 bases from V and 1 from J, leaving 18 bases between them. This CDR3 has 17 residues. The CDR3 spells CASSPRSSTGSGNTIYF. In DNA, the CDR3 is TGTGCCAGCAGCCCTAGGTCTAGCACAGGGTCTGGAAACACCATATATTTT.

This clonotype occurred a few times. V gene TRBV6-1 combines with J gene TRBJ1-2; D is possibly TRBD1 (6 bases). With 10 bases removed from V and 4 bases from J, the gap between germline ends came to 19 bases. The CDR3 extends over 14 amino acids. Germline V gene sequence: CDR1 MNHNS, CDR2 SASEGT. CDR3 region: CATKNPGAGYGYTF. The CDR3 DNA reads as TGTGCCACCAAAAATCCAGGGGCCGGCTATGGCTACACCTTC.

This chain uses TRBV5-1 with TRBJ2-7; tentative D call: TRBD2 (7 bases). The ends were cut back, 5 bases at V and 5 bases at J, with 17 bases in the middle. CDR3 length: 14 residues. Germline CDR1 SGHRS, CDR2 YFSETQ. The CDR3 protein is CASRFTGRVDEQYF. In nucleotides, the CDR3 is TGCGCCAGCAGATTCACAGGGAGGGTGGACGAGCAGTACTTC.

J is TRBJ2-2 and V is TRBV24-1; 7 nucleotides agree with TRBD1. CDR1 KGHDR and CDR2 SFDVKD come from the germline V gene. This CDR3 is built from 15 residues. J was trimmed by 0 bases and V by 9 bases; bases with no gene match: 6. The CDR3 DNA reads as TGTGCCACCCAAACGACAGGGACGAACACCGGGGAGCTGTTTTTT. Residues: CATQTTGTNTGELFF.

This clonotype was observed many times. In DNA form, the CDR3 reads TGCGCCAGCAGTGAGTACGCGACCGTATCCTACGAGCAGTACTTC. Protein: CASSEYATVSYEQYF. The rearrangement joins TRBV10-1 to TRBJ2-7; D is uncertain. Trimming stripped 1 base from V and 1 base from J, with 11 bases between. Per germline, CDR1 WNHNN and CDR2 SYGVQD (reference sequence). The CDR3 runs 15 residues.

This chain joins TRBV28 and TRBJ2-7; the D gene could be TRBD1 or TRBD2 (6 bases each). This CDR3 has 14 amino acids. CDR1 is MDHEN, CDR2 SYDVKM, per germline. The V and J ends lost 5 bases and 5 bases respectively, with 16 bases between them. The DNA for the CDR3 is TGTGCCAGCAGTCGGGGGCGAAGGCAAAACGAGCAGTACTTC. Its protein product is CASSRGRRQNEQYF.

For the CDR3, the DNA is TGTGCCAGCAGTTCGGGAGCTGGTCCCGGGGAGCTGTTTTTT. Translation gives CASSSGAGPGELFF. This chain connects TRBV2 to TRBJ2-2; D is perhaps TRBD2 (6 bases). The ends were cut back, 5 bases at V and 6 bases at J, with 13 bases in the middle. CDR3 length: 14 residues. CDR1 SNHLY and CDR2 FYNNEI come from the germline V gene. The whole variable domain, remainder taken from reference TRBV2 and TRBJ2-2, is EPEVTQTPSHQVTQMGQEVILRCVPISNHLYFYWYRQILGQKVEFLVSFYNNEISEKSEIFDDQFSVERPDGSNFTLKIRSTKLEDSAMYFCASSSGAGPGELFFGEGSRLTVL.

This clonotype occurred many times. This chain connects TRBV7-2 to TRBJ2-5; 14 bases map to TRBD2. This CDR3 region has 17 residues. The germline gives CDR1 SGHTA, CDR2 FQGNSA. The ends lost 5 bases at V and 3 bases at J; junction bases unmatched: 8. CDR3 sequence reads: CASSRQTSGRGEETQYF. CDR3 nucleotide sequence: TGTGCCAGCAGCCGCCAGACTAGCGGGAGGGGTGAAGAGACCCAGTACTTC.

CDR3 coding DNA: TGCAGCGTTAAATCCGGGACAAACACCGGGGAGCTGTTTTTT. It codes for CSVKSGTNTGELFF. The genes are TRBV29-1 and TRBJ2-2, with D perhaps matching TRBD1 (6 bases). This CDR3 contains 14 residues. Trimming removed 5 bases from V and 2 bases from J, with 12 bases in between. CDR1 and CDR2 (germline): SQVTM, ANQGSEA.

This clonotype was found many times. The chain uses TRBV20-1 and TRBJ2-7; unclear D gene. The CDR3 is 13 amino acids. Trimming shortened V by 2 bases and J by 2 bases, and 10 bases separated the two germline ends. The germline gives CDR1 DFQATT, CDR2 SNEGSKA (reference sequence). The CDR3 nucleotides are TGCAGTGCTAGATTTTCCAGCCCCTACGAGCAGTACTTC. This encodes CSARFSSPYEQYF.

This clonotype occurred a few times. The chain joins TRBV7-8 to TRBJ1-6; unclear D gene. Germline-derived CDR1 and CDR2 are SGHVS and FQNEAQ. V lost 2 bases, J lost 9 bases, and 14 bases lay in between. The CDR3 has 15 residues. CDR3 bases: TGTGCCAGCAGCTTAAGCGAGGCAGGCTTTTCACCCCTCCACTTT. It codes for CASSLSEAGFSPLHF.

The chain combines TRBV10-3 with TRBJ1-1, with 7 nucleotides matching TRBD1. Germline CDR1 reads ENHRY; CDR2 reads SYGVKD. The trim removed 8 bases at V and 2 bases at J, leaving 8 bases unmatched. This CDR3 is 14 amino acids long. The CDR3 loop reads CAIGSRQGNTEAFF. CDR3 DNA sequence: TGTGCCATCGGTTCCCGACAGGGAAACACTGAAGCTTTCTTT.

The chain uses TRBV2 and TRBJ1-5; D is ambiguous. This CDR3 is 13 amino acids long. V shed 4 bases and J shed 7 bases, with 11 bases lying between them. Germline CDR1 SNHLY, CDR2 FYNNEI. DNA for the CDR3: TGTGCCAGCAGTGTGGTGGGGAACCAGCCCCAGCATTTT. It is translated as CASSVVGNQPQHF. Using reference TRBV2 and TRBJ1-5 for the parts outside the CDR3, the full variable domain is EPEVTQTPSHQVTQMGQEVILRCVPISNHLYFYWYRQILGQKVEFLVSFYNNEISEKSEIFDDQFSVERPDGSNFTLKIRSTKLEDSAMYFCASSVVGNQPQHFGDGTRLSIL.

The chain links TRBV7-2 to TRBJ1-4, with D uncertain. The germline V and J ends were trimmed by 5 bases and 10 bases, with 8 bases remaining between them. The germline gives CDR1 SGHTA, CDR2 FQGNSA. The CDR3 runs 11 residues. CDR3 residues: CASSQGRKLFF. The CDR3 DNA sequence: TGTGCCAGCAGCCAAGGGCGAAAACTGTTTTTT.

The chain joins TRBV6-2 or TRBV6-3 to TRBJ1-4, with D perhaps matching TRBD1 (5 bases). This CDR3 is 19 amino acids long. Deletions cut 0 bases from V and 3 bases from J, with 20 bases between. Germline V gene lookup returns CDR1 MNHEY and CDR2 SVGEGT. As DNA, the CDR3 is TGTGCCAGCAGTTACTCGATCGTCACGCCAGGGCGGCCTAATGAAAAACTGTTTTTT. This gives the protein CASSYSIVTPGRPNEKLFF.

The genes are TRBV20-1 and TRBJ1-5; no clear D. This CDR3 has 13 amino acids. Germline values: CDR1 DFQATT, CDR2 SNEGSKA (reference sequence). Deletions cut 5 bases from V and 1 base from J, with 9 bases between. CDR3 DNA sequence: TGCAGTGCTCTCAGTGGCAGCAATCAGCCCCAGCATTTT. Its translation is CSALSGSNQPQHF.